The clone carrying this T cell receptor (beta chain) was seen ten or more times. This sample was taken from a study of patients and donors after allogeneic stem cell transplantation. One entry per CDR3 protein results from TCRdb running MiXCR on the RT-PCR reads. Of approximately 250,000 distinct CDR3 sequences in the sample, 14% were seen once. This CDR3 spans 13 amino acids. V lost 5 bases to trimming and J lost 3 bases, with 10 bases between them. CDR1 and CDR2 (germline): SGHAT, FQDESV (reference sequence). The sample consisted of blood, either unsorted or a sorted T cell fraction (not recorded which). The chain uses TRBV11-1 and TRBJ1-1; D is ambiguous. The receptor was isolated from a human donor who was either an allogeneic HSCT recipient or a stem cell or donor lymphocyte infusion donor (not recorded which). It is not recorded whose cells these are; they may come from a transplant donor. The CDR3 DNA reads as TGTGCCAGCAGCCTAGGGTCCTACACTGAAGCTTTCTTT. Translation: CASSLGSYTEAFF. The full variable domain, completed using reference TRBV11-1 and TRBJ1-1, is EAEVAQSPRYKITEKSQAVAFWCDPISGHATLYWYRQILGQGPELLVQFQDESVVDDSQLPKDRFSAERLKGVDSTLKIQPAELGDSAMYLCASSLGSYTEAFFGQGTRLTVV.